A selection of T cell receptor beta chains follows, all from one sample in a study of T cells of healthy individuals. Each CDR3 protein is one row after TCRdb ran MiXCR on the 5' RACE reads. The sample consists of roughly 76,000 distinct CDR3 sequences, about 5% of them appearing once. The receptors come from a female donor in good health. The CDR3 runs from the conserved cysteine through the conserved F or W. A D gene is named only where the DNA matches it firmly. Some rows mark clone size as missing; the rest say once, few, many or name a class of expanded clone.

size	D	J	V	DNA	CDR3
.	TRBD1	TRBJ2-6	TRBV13	TGTGCCAGCAGCTATACGACAGGGGGCACTGGGGCCAACGTCCTGACTTTC	CASSYTTGGTGANVLTF
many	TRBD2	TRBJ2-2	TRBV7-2	TGTGCCAGCAGCTTAGCTAGCAGGATATGGGAGGGCACCGGGGAGCTGTTTTTT	CASSLASRIWEGTGELFF
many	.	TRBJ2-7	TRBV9	TGTGCCAGCAGCGTAGAACAGGCTTCCTACGAGCAGTACTTC	CASSVEQASYEQYF
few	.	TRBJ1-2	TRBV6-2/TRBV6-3	TGTGCCAGCACTGAGACCCTCGCTAACTATGGCTACACCTTC	CASTETLANYGYTF
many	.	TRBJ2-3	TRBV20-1	TGCAGTGCTACGTCCCGATACACAGATACGCAGTATTTT	CSATSRYTDTQYF
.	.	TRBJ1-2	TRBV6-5	TGTGCCAGCAGTTACGGCCCCCAGGGCAAGGACTATGGCTACACCTTC	CASSYGPQGKDYGYTF
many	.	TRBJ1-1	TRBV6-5	TGTGCCAGCAGTTACCTGGCCGCGACCACTGAAGCTTTCTTT	CASSYLAATTEAFF
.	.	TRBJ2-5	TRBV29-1	TGCAGCGTTGCGAAAGAGACCCAGTACTTC	CSVAKETQYF
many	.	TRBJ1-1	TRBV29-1	TGCAGCGCCGCCCATAGGAACACTGAAGCTTTCTTT	CSAAHRNTEAFF
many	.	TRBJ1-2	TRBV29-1	TGCAGCGTAAACGGGGGGTATGGCTACACCTTC	CSVNGGYGYTF
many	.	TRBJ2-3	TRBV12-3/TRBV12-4	TGTGCCAGCAGTTTCCGAGAATACACAGATACGCAGTATTTT	CASSFREYTDTQYF
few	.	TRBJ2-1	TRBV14	TGTGCCAGCAGCCAAGTGCGGACGAGCAATGAGCAGTTCTTC	CASSQVRTSNEQFF
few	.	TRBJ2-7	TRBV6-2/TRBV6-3	TGTGCCAGCTCGGAATGGACCTACGAGCAGTACTTC	CASSEWTYEQYF
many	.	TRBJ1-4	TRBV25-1	TGTGCCAGCAGTGAATATGAGGGGAATGGCGAAAAACTGTTTTTT	CASSEYEGNGEKLFF
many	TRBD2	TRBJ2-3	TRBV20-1	TGCAGTGCTCCGCCCCTAGCGGAAAGCACAGATACGCAGTATTTT	CSAPPLAESTDTQYF
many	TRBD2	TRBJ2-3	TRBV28	TGTGCCATAATGAGCGGGAGAGCAGATACGCAGTATTTT	CAIMSGRADTQYF
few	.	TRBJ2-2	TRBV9	TGTGCCAGCAGCGTAGGGGGCCACGTGAACACCGGGGAGCTGTTTTTT	CASSVGGHVNTGELFF
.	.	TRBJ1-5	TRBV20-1	TGCAGTGCTACGGGTCTTAATCAGCCCCAGCATTTT	CSATGLNQPQHF
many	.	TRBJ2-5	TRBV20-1	TGCAGTGGGGACTTCACCCCCCAACAAGAGACCCAGTACTTC	CSGDFTPQQETQYF
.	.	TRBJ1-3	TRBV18	TGTGCCAGCTCACCACCGCTCAACTCTGGAAACACCATATATTTT	CASSPPLNSGNTIYF
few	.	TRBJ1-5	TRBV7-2	TGTGCCAGCAGCCTGACGAAAAATCAGCCCCAGCATTTT	CASSLTKNQPQHF
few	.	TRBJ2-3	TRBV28	TGTGCCAGCAGTTTGAAGGGGATCACAGATACGCAGTATTTT	CASSLKGITDTQYF
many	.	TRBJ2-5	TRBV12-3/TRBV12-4	TGTGCCAGCAGTTTTAACAGTCAAGAGACCCAGTACTTC	CASSFNSQETQYF